This T cell receptor (beta chain) appears in the sequencing data of a study of read filtering for tumor transcriptome and immune sequencing. For the study at large: The cohort had about 16 men and approximately 13 women aged about 45 to 80, mean roughly 66 years. Broader study findings: About four fifths of IR-seq clonotypes had a single read, yet these held 3.5% to 4.5% of reads. Dropping single-read clonotypes raised IR-seq and RNA-seq shared-clonotype correlation. Compared with RNA-seq, IR-seq gave much higher clonotype depth and reliability.

This library used 300 to 450 ng RNA and molecular barcoded adaptors spanning alpha/delta and beta/gamma chains. TCRdb called the reads again in MiXCR, with one record for every CDR3 protein. The sample lists 20,000 to 25,000 distinct CDR3 sequences; roughly an eighth were seen once. The CDR3 totals 17 residues. Trimming at V came to 6 bases and at J to 2 bases, leaving 11 bases not matched to a gene. This clonotype was recorded many times. Its target is unknown. The chain recombines TRBV12-3 or TRBV12-4 with TRBJ2-1; 9 bases fit TRBD2. The origin of this receptor is a donor at least 40 years old with multiple myeloma. Sequencing was carried out using a population of CD138-negative cells sorted from bone marrow. The CDR3 loop is CASRPRLADHTYNEQFF. The CDR3, as DNA: TGTGCCAGCAGGCCCCGACTAGCGGACCATACCTACAATGAGCAGTTCTTC.